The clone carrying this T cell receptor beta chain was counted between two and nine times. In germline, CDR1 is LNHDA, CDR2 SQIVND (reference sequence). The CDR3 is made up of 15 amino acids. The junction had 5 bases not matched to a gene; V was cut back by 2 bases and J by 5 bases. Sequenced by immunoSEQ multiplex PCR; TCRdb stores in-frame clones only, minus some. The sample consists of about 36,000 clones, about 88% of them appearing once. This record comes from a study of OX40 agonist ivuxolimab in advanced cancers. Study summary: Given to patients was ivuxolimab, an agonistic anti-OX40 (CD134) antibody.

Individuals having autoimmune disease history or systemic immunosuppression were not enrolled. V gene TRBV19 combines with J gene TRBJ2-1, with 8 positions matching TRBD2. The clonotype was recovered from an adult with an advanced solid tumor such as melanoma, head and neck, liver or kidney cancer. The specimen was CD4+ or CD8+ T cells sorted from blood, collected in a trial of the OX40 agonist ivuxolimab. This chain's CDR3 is CASSILLAGNNEQFF. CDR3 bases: TGTGCCAGTAGTATATTGTTAGCGGGAAACAATGAGCAGTTCTTC.